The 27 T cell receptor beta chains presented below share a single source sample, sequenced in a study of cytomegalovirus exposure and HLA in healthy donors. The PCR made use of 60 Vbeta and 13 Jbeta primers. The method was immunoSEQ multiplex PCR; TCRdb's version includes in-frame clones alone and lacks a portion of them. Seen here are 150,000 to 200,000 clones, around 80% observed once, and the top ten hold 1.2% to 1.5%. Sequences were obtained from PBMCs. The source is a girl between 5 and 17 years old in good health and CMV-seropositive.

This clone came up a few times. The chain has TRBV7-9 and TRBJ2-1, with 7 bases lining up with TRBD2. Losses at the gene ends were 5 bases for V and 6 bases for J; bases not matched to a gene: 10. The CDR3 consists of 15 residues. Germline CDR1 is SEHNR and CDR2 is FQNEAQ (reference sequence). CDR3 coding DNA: TGTGCCAGCAGCAGTGGACTAGGGAGTTCCAATGAGCAGTTCTTC. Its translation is CASSSGLGSSNEQFF.

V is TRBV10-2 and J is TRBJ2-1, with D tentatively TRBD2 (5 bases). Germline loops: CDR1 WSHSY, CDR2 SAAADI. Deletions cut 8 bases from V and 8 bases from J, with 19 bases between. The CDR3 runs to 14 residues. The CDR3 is CASDGGLVVHEQFF. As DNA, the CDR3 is TGCGCCAGCGACGGCGGGCTGGTGGTACATGAGCAGTTCTTC.

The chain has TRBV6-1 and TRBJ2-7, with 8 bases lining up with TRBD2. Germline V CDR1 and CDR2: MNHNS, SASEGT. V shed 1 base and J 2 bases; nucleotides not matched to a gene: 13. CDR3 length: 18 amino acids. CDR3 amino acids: CASSEGLAGPSLPYEQYF. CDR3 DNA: TGTGCCAGCAGTGAAGGGCTAGCGGGTCCTTCGCTTCCCTACGAGCAGTACTTC.

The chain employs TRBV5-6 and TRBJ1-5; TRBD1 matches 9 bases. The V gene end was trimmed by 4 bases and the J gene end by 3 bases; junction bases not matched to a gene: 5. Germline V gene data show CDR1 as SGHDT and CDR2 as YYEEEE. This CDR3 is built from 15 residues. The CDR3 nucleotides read TGTGCCAGCAGCGCCGACAGGGGGTCCAATCAGCCCCAGCATTTT. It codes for CASSADRGSNQPQHF.

The CDR3 DNA reads TGTGCCAGTGGCGAAGCAGGGTGGACTGGAAACACCATATATTTT. Its translation is CASGEAGWTGNTIYF. The genes are TRBV19 and TRBJ1-3; tentative D call: TRBD1 (5 bases). This CDR3 contains 15 residues. The V end was cut by 8 bases, the J end by 2 bases, with 16 bases between. In germline, CDR1 is LNHDA, CDR2 SQIVND (reference sequence).

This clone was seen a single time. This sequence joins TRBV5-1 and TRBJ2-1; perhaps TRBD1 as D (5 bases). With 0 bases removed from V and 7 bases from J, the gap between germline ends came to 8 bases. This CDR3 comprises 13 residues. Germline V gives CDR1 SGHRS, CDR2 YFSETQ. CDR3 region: CASSLGGPNEQFF. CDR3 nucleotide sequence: TGCGCCAGCAGCTTGGGGGGCCCGAATGAGCAGTTCTTC.

The CDR3 DNA is TGTGCCAGCAGTCCCGGGACAGGGCCTAAGACTCTGGGGGAAAAACTGTTTTTT. It encodes CASSPGTGPKTLGEKLFF. V is TRBV27 and J is TRBJ1-4, with 9 bases fitting TRBD1. Germline V CDR1 and CDR2: MNHEY, SMNVEV (reference sequence). The V and J ends lost 5 bases and 8 bases, in that order; junction bases with no gene match: 18. CDR3 length: 18 residues.

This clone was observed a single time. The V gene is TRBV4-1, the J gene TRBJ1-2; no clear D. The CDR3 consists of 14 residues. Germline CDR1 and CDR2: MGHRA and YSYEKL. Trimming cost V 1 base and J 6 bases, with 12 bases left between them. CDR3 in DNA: TGCGCCAGCAGCCAAGTAAGGAGTCCGCATGGCTACACCTTC. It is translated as CASSQVRSPHGYTF.

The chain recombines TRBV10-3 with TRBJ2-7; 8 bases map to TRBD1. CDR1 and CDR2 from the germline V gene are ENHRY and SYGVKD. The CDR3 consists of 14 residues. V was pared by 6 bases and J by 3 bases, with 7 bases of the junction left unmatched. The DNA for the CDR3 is TGTGCCATCAGGGGTGAGGGACAGGTCTACGAGCAGTACTTC. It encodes CAIRGEGQVYEQYF.

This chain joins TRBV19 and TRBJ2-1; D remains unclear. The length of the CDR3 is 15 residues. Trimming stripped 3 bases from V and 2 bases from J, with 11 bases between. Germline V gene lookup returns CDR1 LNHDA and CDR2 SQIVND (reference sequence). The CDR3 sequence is CASSIWRLAYNEQFF. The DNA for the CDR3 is TGTGCCAGTAGTATCTGGAGACTGGCCTACAATGAGCAGTTCTTC.

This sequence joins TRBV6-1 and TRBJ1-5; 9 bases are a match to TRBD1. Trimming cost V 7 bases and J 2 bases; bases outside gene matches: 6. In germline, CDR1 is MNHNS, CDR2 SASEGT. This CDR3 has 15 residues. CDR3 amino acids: CASTRDRVGNQPQHF. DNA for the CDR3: TGTGCCAGCACTAGGGACAGGGTGGGCAATCAGCCCCAGCATTTT.

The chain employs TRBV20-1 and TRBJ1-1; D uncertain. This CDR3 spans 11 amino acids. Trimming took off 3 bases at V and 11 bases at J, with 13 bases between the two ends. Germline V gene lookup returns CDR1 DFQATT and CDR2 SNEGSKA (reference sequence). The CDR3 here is CSARETSEAFF. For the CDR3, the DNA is TGCAGTGCTAGGGAAACCTCGGAGGCTTTCTTT.

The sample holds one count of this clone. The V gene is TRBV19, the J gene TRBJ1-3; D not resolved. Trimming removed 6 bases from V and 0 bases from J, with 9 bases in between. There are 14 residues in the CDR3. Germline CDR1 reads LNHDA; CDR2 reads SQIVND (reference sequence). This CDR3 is CASSPKSSGNTIYF. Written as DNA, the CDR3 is TGTGCCAGTAGCCCGAAGAGCTCTGGAAACACCATATATTTT.

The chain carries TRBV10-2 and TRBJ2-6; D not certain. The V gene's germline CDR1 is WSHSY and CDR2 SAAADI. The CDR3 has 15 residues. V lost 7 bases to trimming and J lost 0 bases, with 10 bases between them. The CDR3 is CASKNSLSGANVLTF. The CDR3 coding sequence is TGCGCCAGCAAGAACAGCCTCTCTGGGGCCAACGTCCTGACTTTC.

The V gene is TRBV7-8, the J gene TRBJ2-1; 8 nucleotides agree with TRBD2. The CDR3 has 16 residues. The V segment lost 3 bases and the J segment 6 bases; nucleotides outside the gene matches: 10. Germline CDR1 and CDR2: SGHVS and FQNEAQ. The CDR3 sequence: CASSFRSAGVGNEQFF. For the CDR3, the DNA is TGTGCCAGCAGCTTTAGGTCAGCGGGAGTGGGCAATGAGCAGTTCTTC.

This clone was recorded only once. CDR3 in amino acids: CASSSAGGPDTQYF. In nucleotides, the CDR3 is TGTGCCAGCAGTTCAGCGGGAGGGCCAGATACGCAGTATTTT. V usage is TRBV6-1 and J usage is TRBJ2-3; TRBD2 matches 10 bases. The CDR3 has 14 amino acids. V shed 5 bases, J shed 4 bases, and the junction held 3 bases outside the gene matches. Germline CDR1 and CDR2: MNHNS and SASEGT.

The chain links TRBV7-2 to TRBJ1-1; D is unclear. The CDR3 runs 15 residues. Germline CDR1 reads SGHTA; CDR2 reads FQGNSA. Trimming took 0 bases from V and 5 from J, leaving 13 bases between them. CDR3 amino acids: CASSLAPLPGTEAFF. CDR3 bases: TGTGCCAGCAGCTTAGCTCCACTCCCGGGGACTGAAGCTTTCTTT.

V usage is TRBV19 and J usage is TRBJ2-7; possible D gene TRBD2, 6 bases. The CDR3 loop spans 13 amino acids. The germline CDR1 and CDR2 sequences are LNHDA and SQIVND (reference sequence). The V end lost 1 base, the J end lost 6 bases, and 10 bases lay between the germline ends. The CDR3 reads CASSIGGGAEQYF. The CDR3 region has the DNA TGTGCCAGTAGTATAGGGGGAGGAGCCGAGCAGTACTTC.

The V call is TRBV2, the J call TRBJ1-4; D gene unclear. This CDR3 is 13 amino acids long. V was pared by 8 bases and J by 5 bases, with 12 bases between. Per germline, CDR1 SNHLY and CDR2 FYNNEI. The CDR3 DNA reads TGTGCCAGCTTCGGACTGAGGAATGAAAAACTGTTTTTT. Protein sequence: CASFGLRNEKLFF.

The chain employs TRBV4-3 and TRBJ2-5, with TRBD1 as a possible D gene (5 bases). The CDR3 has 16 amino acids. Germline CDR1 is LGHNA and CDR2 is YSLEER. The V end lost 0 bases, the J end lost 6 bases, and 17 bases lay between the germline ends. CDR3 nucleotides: TGCGCCAGCAGCCAAGATCTGTCCCAGCTGGGGCAGACCCAGTACTTC. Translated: CASSQDLSQLGQTQYF.

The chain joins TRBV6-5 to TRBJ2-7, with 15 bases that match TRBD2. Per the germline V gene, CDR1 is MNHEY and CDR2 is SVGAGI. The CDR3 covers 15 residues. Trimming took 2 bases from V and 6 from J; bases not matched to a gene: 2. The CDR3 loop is CASSYAGLAGGEQYF. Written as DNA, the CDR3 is TGTGCCAGCAGTTACGCGGGACTAGCGGGAGGCGAGCAGTACTTC.

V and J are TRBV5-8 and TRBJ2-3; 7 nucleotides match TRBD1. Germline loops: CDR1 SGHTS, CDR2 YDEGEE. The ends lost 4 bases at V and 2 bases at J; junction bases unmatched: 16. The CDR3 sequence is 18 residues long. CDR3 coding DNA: TGTGCCAGCAGCCGCTTAGGGGGCGCTTTACAACTCACAGATACGCAGTATTTT. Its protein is CASSRLGGALQLTDTQYF. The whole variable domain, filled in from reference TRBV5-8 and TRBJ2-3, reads EAGVTQSPTHLIKTRGQQATLRCSPISGHTSVYWYQQALGLGLQFLLWYDEGEERNRGNFPPRFSGRQFPNYSSELNVNALELEDSALYLCASSRLGGALQLTDTQYFGPGTRLTVL.

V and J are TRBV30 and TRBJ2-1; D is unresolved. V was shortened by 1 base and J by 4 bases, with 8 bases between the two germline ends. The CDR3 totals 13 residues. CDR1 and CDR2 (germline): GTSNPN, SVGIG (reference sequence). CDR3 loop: CAWSASIYNEQFF. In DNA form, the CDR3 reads TGTGCCTGGAGTGCGAGCATTTACAATGAGCAGTTCTTC.

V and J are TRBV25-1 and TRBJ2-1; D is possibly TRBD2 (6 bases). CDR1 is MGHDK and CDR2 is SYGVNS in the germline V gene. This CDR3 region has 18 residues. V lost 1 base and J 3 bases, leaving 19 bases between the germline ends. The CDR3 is CASSESSLGRGRYNEQFF. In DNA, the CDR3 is TGTGCCAGCAGTGAATCCTCTTTGGGGCGGGGACGCTACAATGAGCAGTTCTTC.

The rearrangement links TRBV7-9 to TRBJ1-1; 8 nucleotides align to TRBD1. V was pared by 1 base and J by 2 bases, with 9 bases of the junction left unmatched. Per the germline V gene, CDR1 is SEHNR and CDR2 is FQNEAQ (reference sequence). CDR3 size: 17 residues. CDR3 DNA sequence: TGTGCCAGCAGCTTAGTCGGTCAGGGGGCGACTAACACTGAAGCTTTCTTT. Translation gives CASSLVGQGATNTEAFF.

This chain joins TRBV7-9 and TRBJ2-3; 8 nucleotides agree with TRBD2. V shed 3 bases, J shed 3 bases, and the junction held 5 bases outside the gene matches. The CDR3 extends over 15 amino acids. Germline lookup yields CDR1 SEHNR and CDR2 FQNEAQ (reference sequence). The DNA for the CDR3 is TGTGCCAGCAGCTTGCTCGGCGGGAGGACAGATACGCAGTATTTT. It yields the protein CASSLLGGRTDTQYF.

The CDR3 region is CASSSGLETLAFF. CDR3 coding DNA: TGCGCCAGCAGCTCCGGACTGGAGACCCTGGCTTTCTTT. The chain uses TRBV5-1 and TRBJ1-1, with no clear D. Germline V lookup: CDR1 SGHRS, CDR2 YFSETQ. The length of the CDR3 is 13 residues. V lost 3 bases and J 11 bases, leaving 17 bases between the germline ends.